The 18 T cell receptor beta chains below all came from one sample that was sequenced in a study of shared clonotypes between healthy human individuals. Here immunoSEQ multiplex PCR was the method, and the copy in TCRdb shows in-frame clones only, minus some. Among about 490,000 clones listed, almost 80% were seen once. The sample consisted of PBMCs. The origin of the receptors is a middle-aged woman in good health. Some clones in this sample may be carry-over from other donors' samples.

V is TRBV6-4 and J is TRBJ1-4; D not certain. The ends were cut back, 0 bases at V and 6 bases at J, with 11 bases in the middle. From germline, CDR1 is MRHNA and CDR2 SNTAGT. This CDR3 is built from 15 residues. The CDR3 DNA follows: TGTGCCAGCAGTGACTCTATCGACTGCCATGAAAAACTGTTTTTT. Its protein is CASSDSIDCHEKLFF.

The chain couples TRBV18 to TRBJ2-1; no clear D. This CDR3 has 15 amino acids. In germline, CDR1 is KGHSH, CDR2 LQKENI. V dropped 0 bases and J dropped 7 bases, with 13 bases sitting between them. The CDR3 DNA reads TGTGCCAGCTCACCACCGGTCGCTTTGGGGAATGAGCAGTTCTTC. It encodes CASSPPVALGNEQFF.

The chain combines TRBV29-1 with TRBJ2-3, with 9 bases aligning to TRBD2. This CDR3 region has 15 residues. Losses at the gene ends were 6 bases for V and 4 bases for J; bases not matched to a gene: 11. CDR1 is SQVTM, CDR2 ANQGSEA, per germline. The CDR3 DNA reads TGCAGCGTCCCGGGGGCTAGCGGGATCGCAGATACGCAGTATTTT. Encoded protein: CSVPGASGIADTQYF.

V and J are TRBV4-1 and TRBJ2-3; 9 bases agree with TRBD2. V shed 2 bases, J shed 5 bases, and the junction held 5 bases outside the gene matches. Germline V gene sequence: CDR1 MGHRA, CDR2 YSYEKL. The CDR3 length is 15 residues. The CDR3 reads CASSQMGLAGDTQYF. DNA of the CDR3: TGCGCCAGCAGCCAAATGGGACTAGCAGGAGATACGCAGTATTTT.

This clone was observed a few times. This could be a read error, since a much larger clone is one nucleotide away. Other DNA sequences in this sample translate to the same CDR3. This CDR3 is CSVGVAGVVETQYF. The CDR3 nucleotides are TGCAGCGTTGGGGTAGCGGGAGTGGTAGAGACACAGTACTTC. The chain uses TRBV29-1 and TRBJ2-5; TRBD2 matches 9 bases. CDR1 and CDR2 (germline): SQVTM, ANQGSEA. The CDR3 runs to 14 residues.

CDR3 residues: CASSGRGMNTEAFF. The CDR3 DNA is TGTGCCAGCAGTGGGCGGGGGATGAACACTGAAGCTTTCTTT. V usage is TRBV2 and J usage is TRBJ1-1; possibly TRBD1 for D (5 bases). The CDR3 is 14 amino acids. Trimming left V 4 bases short and J 0 bases short, with 9 bases between. Germline values: CDR1 SNHLY, CDR2 FYNNEI.

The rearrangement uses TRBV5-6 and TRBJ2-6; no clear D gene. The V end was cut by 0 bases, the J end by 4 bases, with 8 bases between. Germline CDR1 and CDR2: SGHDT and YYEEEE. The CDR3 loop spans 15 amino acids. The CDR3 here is CASSLAGSGANVLTF. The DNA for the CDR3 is TGTGCCAGCAGCTTGGCTGGGTCAGGGGCCAACGTCCTGACTTTC.

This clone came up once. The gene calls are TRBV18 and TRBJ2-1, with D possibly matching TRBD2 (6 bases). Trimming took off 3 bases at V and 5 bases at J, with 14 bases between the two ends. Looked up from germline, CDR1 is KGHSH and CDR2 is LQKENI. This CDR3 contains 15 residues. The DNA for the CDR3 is TGTGCCAGCTCACCCGAGACTAGAAGGGACAATGAGCAGTTCTTC. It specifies CASSPETRRDNEQFF.

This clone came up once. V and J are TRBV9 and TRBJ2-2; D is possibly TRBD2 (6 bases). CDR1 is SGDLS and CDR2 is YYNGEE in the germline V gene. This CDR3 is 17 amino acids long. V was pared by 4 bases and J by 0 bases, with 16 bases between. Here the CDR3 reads CASSSHSGTANTGELFF. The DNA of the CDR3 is TGTGCCAGCAGCTCCCATAGCGGAACAGCGAACACCGGGGAGCTGTTTTTT.

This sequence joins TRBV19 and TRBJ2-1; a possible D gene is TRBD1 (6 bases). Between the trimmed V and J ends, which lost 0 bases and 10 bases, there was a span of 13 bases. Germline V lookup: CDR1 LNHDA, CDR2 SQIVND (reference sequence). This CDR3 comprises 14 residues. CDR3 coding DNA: TGTGCCAGTAGTATAGAGCCACGACAGGAAGAGCAGTTCTTC. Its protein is CASSIEPRQEEQFF.

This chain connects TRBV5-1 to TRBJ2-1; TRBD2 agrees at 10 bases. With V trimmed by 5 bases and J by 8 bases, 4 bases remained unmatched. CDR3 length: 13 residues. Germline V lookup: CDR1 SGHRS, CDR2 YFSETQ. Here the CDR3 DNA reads TGCGCCAGCAGGGCTAGCGGGAGCTATGAGCAGTTCTTC. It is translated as CASRASGSYEQFF. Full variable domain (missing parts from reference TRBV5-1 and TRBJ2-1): KAGVTQTPRYLIKTRGQQVTLSCSPISGHRSVSWYQQTPGQGLQFLFEYFSETQRNKGNFPGRFSGRQFSNSRSEMNVSTLELGDSALYLCASRASGSYEQFFGPGTRLTVL.

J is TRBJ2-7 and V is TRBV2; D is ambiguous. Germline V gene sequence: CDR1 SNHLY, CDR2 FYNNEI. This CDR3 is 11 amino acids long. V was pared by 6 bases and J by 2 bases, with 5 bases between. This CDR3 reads CASRAAYEQYF. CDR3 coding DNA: TGTGCCAGCAGGGCCGCCTACGAGCAGTACTTC.

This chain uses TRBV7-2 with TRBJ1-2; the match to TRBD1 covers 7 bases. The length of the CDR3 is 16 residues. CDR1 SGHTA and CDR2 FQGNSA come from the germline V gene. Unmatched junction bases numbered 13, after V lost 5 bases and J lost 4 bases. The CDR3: CASSPTRDSWGYGYTF. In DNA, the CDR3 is TGTGCCAGCAGCCCCACCCGGGACAGCTGGGGCTATGGCTACACCTTC.

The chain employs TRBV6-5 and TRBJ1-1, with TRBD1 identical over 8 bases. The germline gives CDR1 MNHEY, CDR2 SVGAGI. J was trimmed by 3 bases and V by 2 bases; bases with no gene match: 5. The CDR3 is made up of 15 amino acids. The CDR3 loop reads CASSYDRGGHTEAFF. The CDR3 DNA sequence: TGTGCCAGCAGTTACGACAGGGGAGGGCACACTGAAGCTTTCTTT.

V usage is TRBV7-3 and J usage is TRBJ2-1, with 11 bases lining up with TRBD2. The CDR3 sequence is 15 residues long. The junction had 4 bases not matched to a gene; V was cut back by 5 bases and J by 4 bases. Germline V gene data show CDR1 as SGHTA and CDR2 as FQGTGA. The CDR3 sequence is CASSPRLAGYNEQFF. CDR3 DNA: TGTGCCAGCAGCCCCCGACTAGCGGGGTACAATGAGCAGTTCTTC. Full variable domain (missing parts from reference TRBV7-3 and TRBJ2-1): GAGVSQTPSNKVTEKGKYVELRCDPISGHTALYWYRQSLGQGPEFLIYFQGTGAADDSGLPNDRFFAVRPEGSVSTLKIQRTERGDSAVYLCASSPRLAGYNEQFFGPGTRLTVL.

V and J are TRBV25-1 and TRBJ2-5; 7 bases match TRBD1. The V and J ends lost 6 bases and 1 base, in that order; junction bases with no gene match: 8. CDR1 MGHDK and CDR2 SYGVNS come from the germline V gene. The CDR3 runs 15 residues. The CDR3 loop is CASRSWGQPQETQYF. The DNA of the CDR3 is TGTGCCAGCAGAAGTTGGGGACAGCCCCAAGAGACCCAGTACTTC.

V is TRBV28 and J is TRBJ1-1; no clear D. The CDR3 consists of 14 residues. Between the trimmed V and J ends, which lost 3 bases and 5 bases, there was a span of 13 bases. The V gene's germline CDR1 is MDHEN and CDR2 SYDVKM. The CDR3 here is CASSFPGFRTEAFF. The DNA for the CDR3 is TGTGCCAGCAGTTTTCCAGGTTTCCGTACTGAAGCTTTCTTT.

The CDR3 coding sequence is TGTGCCAGCAGCTTGTCCGGGACACAAAACTACGAGCAGTACTTC. This sequence encodes CASSLSGTQNYEQYF. The chain joins TRBV7-9 to TRBJ2-7; D possibly corresponds to TRBD1 (6 bases). V was shortened by 3 bases and J by 3 bases, with 15 bases between the two germline ends. CDR1 and CDR2 (germline): SEHNR, FQNEAQ (reference sequence). CDR3 length equals 15 residues. Full variable domain (rest looked up from reference TRBV7-9 and TRBJ2-7): DTGVSQNPRHKITKRGQNVTFRCDPISEHNRLYWYRQTLGQGPEFLTYFQNEAQLEKSRLLSDRFSAERPKGSFSTLEIQRTEQGDSAMYLCASSLSGTQNYEQYFGPGTRLTVT.